This TCR beta chain was recorded in a study of blood T cell repertoires in COVID-19. As for this clone: The junction and the germline gene differ at one end; a read error may be behind it.

Assay: immunoSEQ multiplex PCR; the TCRdb copy retains only in-frame clones and omits some. The data hold tens of thousands of clones, with roughly 82% observed a single time. This CDR3 contains 13 residues. Germline-derived CDR1 and CDR2 are GTSNPN and SVGIG (reference sequence). The source is a woman aged 60-75 years with acute or convalescent COVID-19. The rearrangement uses TRBV30 and TRBJ1-2; D uncertain. Sequencing input: peripheral blood. The CDR3 here is CAWSVRGLYSYTF. CDR3 in DNA: TGTGCCTGGAGTGTACGCGGCCTCTATAGCTACACCTTC.